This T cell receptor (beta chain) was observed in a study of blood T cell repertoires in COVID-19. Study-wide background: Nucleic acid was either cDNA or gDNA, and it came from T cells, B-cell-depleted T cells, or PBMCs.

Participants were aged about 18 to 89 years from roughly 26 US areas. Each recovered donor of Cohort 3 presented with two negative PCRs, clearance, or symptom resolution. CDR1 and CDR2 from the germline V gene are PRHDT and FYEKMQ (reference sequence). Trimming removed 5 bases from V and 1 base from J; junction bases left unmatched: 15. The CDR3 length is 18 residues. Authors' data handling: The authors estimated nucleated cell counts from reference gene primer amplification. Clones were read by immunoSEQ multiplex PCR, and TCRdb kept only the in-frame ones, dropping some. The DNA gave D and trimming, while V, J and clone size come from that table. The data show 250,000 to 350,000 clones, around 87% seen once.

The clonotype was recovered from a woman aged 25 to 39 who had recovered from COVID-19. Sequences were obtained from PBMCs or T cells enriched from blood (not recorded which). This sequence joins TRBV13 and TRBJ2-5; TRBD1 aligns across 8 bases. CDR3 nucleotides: TGTGCCAGCAGCCGCGCCCCGTTCGGCCAGGGGGCCCAAGAGACCCAGTACTTC. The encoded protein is CASSRAPFGQGAQETQYF.